Below, one TCR beta chain is given with its context. The CDR3 is cut off 3 residues early in the read; its end comes from the germline J gene. The entry originates in a study of T cells in women clearing cervical HPV infection. Libraries were prepared by immunoSEQ multiplex PCR; TCRdb keeps only in-frame clonotypes and omits some of them. Its clone listing holds over 10,000 clones. CDR1 is SQVTM, CDR2 ANQGSEA, per germline. The junction had 11 bases not matched to a gene; V was cut back by 6 bases and J by 6 bases. This CDR3 spans 14 amino acids. Specimen: blood buffy coat. The receptor was derived from a woman aged 18 to 69 with a cervical HPV16 infection that either progressed to CIN3+ or cleared (not recorded which). The chain couples TRBV29-1 to TRBJ1-2; 9 bases fit TRBD1. CDR3 residues: CSVRGDREVNGYTF. CDR3 bases read: TGCAGCGTGAGGGGGGACAGGGAAGTTAATGGC.